This TCR beta chain was found in a study of cytomegalovirus exposure and HLA in healthy donors. Study-level background: A prior study identified 110 million or so unique TCR beta sequences from about 180 million T cells.

On this clone itself: The antigen is unknown. The sample holds other DNA sequences that translate to the same CDR3.

60 Vbeta and 13 Jbeta primers were used in PCR. Authors' processing steps: Later, some 79 million unique TCR beta chains were counted in an analysis, and roughly 10 million of them were shared. Using immunoSEQ multiplex PCR, the repertoire was profiled, and TCRdb retains in-frame clones only, with some absent. That table supplies the V and J calls and clone size; D and trimming were determined from the DNA. Of some 150,000 clones listed, roughly 80% are singletons. The CDR3 contains 16 residues. The junction had 7 bases not matched to a gene; V was cut back by 4 bases and J by 0 bases. Germline loops: CDR1 SGDLS, CDR2 YYNGEE. General observations from the study: A later examination showed that TCR association rates differed by HLA locus, with DRB1 most and HLA-C fewest.

The rearrangement uses TRBV9 and TRBJ2-7; 10 bases are a match to TRBD2. Sequencing was carried out using PBMCs. The receptor was derived from a man aged 35-49 years in good health and CMV-seronegative. DNA for the CDR3: TGTGCCAGCAGCCCCCGATCTAGCGGGAGCTCCTACGAGCAGTACTTC. Translated, it gives CASSPRSSGSSYEQYF.